The 19 T cell receptor beta chains below come from one sample, sequenced in a study of cytomegalovirus exposure and HLA in healthy donors. With 60 Vbeta and 13 Jbeta primers, the PCR was carried out. Repertoires were generated with immunoSEQ multiplex PCR, while TCRdb's copy carries only in-frame clones and drops some. This table holds around 140,000 clones, roughly 83% found once. Material: PBMCs. The receptors come from a man aged 35-49 years in good health and CMV-seronegative.

V gene TRBV25-1 combines with J gene TRBJ1-2; D is uncertain. Trimming pared 2 bases from V and 3 bases from J, leaving 10 bases between. The CDR3 has 14 residues. The germline gives CDR1 MGHDK, CDR2 SYGVNS. In DNA form, the CDR3 reads TGTGCCAGCAGTGAACCCAGTGTCGACTATGGCTACACCTTC. It translates to CASSEPSVDYGYTF.

The genes are TRBV7-9 and TRBJ2-2; 8 bases map to TRBD2. The CDR3 totals 15 residues. Unmatched junction bases numbered 6, after V lost 7 bases and J lost 2 bases. In germline, CDR1 is SEHNR, CDR2 FQNEAQ (reference sequence). The CDR3 nucleotides read TGTGCCAGCATCAACGGACTAGCTAACACCGGGGAGCTGTTTTTT. This gives the protein CASINGLANTGELFF. Filled out from reference TRBV7-9 and TRBJ2-2, the complete variable domain reads DTGVSQNPRHKITKRGQNVTFRCDPISEHNRLYWYRQTLGQGPEFLTYFQNEAQLEKSRLLSDRFSAERPKGSFSTLEIQRTEQGDSAMYLCASINGLANTGELFFGEGSRLTVL.

The chain couples TRBV7-8 to TRBJ2-1; weak D call: TRBD2 (6 bases). The CDR3 length is 14 residues. Germline CDR1 SGHVS, CDR2 FQNEAQ. Deletions cut 5 bases from V and 6 bases from J, with 14 bases between. This chain's CDR3 is CASSPQRVSNEQFF. DNA for the CDR3: TGTGCCAGCAGCCCCCAGCGGGTAAGCAATGAGCAGTTCTTC.

This sequence joins TRBV11-2 and TRBJ1-6, with 7 bases identical to TRBD1. Germline V gene sequence: CDR1 SGHAT, CDR2 FQNNGV. V lost 5 bases and J lost 2; bases outside the gene matches: 12. The CDR3 is made up of 18 amino acids. CDR3 nucleotide sequence: TGTGCCAGCAGCGGATACAGGGGCACCTTCCCCTATAATTCACCCCTCCACTTT. Encoded protein: CASSGYRGTFPYNSPLHF.

The chain uses TRBV7-8 and TRBJ2-7, with D possibly TRBD1 on 5 matching bases. Germline values: CDR1 SGHVS, CDR2 FQNEAQ. This CDR3 is 15 amino acids long. Trimming cost V 0 bases and J 5 bases, with 14 bases left between them. CDR3 sequence (DNA): TGTGCCAGCAGCTTAGCGGGCCAGGGATTCCACGAGCAGTACTTC. This encodes CASSLAGQGFHEQYF.

V is TRBV6-1 and J is TRBJ2-7; TRBD1 matches 9 bases. Germline V lookup: CDR1 MNHNS, CDR2 SASEGT. After removal of 5 bases from V and 5 bases from J, the junction contained 10 bases not matched to a gene. The CDR3 runs 15 residues. The CDR3 reads CASSFPGQGMDEQYF. The DNA for the CDR3 is TGTGCCAGCAGTTTCCCGGGACAGGGAATGGACGAGCAGTACTTC.

The chain recombines TRBV21-1 with TRBJ2-7; the D call of TRBD1 is as the table states it, not checked on the DNA. TRBV21-1 is annotated as a pseudogene. This CDR3 has 18 amino acids. Here the CDR3 reads CASNPYPRGRFLSYEQYF. The CDR3 DNA is TGTGCCAGCAACCCCTACCCCAGGGGGCGCTTCTTGTCCTACGAGCAGTACTTC.

This rearrangement joins TRBV11-2 to TRBJ2-7, with 7 bases aligning to TRBD1. Germline V CDR1 and CDR2: SGHAT, FQNNGV. CDR3 length equals 19 residues. V was pared by 2 bases and J by 4 bases, with 20 bases of the junction left unmatched. The CDR3 region is CASSLPAFSITGDPYEQYF. The CDR3 bases are TGTGCCAGCAGCTTACCCGCGTTCTCAATTACAGGGGACCCTTACGAGCAGTACTTC.

This chain connects TRBV5-1 to TRBJ1-4, with 7 positions matching TRBD1. Germline V gene sequence: CDR1 SGHRS, CDR2 YFSETQ. The CDR3 sequence is 17 residues long. V was pared by 4 bases and J by 3 bases, with 12 bases of the junction left unmatched. CDR3 region: CASSLRHPGTANEKLFF. The CDR3 DNA follows: TGCGCCAGCAGCCTTCGCCACCCCGGGACAGCTAATGAAAAACTGTTTTTT.

The chain is built from TRBV27 and TRBJ1-5, with D uncertain. There are 15 residues in the CDR3. The V gene's germline CDR1 is MNHEY and CDR2 SMNVEV (reference sequence). The V gene lost 3 bases and the J gene lost 0 bases, with 9 bases spanning the gap. The CDR3 bases are TGTGCCAGCAGTTTCGGAGGGAATAGCAATCAGCCCCAGCATTTT. It specifies CASSFGGNSNQPQHF.

J is TRBJ2-2 and V is TRBV29-1; D gene unclear. Germline-derived CDR1 and CDR2 are SQVTM and ANQGSEA. Trimming cost V 4 bases and J 4 bases, with 10 bases left between them. CDR3 length: 13 residues. The CDR3 is CSVVILATGELFF. CDR3 DNA sequence: TGCAGCGTTGTCATATTAGCCACCGGGGAGCTGTTTTTT.

The DNA for the CDR3 is TGTGCCTGGAGACAGACTAACTATGGCTACACCTTC. This encodes CAWRQTNYGYTF. The V gene is TRBV30, the J gene TRBJ1-2; D ambiguous. The CDR3 contains 12 residues. The V end lost 3 bases, the J end lost 0 bases, and 5 bases lay between the germline ends. Germline CDR1 is GTSNPN and CDR2 is SVGIG (reference sequence).

This chain uses TRBV5-1 with TRBJ2-5, with 7 bases that match TRBD2. The J segment lost 1 base and the V segment lost 4 bases, leaving 7 bases of the junction unmatched. This CDR3 is 15 amino acids long. Germline V lookup: CDR1 SGHRS, CDR2 YFSETQ. CDR3 sequence (DNA): TGCGCCAGCAGCGGGCGGGAGACGGTCCAAGAGACCCAGTACTTC. Amino acid sequence: CASSGRETVQETQYF.

The chain is built from TRBV20-1 and TRBJ2-5; tentative D call: TRBD2 (6 bases). Deletions cut 6 bases from V and 2 bases from J, with 7 bases between. This CDR3 is 11 amino acids long. Germline V gene lookup returns CDR1 DFQATT and CDR2 SNEGSKA (reference sequence). CDR3: CSAGLQETQYF. DNA of the CDR3: TGCAGTGCAGGACTACAAGAGACCCAGTACTTC.

The chain recombines TRBV14 with TRBJ1-2; D not resolved. Germline CDR1 reads SGHDN; CDR2 reads FVKESK. V was cut by 0 bases and J by 4 bases, with 18 bases left in between. This CDR3 has 17 residues. The CDR3 protein is CASSQEADALAGYGYTF. Written as DNA, the CDR3 is TGTGCCAGCAGCCAAGAGGCGGATGCTTTAGCGGGCTATGGCTACACCTTC. Combining the CDR3 with reference TRBV14 and TRBJ1-2 gives the whole variable domain EAGVTQFPSHSVIEKGQTVTLRCDPISGHDNLYWYRRVMGKEIKFLLHFVKESKQDESGMPNNRFLAERTGGTYSTLKVQPAELEDSGVYFCASSQEADALAGYGYTFGSGTRLTVV.

This clone was counted between two and nine times. The chain joins TRBV28 to TRBJ1-2; D is perhaps TRBD1 (5 bases). Per the germline V gene, CDR1 is MDHEN and CDR2 is SYDVKM. V lost 3 bases to trimming and J lost 8 bases, with 13 bases between them. The CDR3 is made up of 13 amino acids. CDR3 region: CASSFGGVEGYTF. CDR3 bases: TGTGCCAGCAGTTTCGGGGGGGTCGAGGGCTACACCTTC.

The rearrangement links TRBV5-1 to TRBJ2-7; D unclear. Trimming stripped 5 bases from V and 2 bases from J, with 5 bases between. Germline V gene sequence: CDR1 SGHRS, CDR2 YFSETQ. The CDR3 has 11 amino acids. The CDR3 coding sequence is TGCGCCAGCAGTTCAACCTACGAGCAGTACTTC. It encodes CASSSTYEQYF.

This clone occurred a few times. The J gene is TRBJ2-7, the V gene TRBV10-3; a possible D gene is TRBD1 (5 bases). In germline, CDR1 is ENHRY, CDR2 SYGVKD. This CDR3 region has 13 residues. The germline V and J ends were trimmed by 2 bases and 6 bases, with 11 bases remaining between them. CDR3 protein: CAISEAGQGEQYF. The DNA for the CDR3 is TGTGCCATCAGTGAGGCAGGGCAGGGCGAGCAGTACTTC.

This chain joins TRBV29-1 and TRBJ2-1, with D perhaps matching TRBD1 (6 bases). CDR3 length: 13 residues. Germline lookup yields CDR1 SQVTM and CDR2 ANQGSEA. The germline V and J ends were trimmed by 0 bases and 4 bases, with 7 bases remaining between them. The CDR3 DNA sequence: TGCAGCGTTGAAGAAGGACAGTACAATGAGCAGTTCTTC. Translated: CSVEEGQYNEQFF.